This T cell receptor beta chain was obtained from a study of blood T cell repertoires in COVID-19 (dated by TCRdb to the early 2020s). In terms of the full investigation: Samples covering the acute and convalescent phases of COVID-19 were provided by collaborators in the United States, Italy and Spain. The sample metadata nearly always contained a de-identified subject ID, COVID-19 status, age in years and sex. HLA class I and class II types, where available, came from metadata supplied by the sample provider rather than from assay-based typing. Deeply sampled blood TCRbeta repertoires from subjects exposed to, actively infected with, or recovered from COVID-19 were included in the dataset. The repertoires were released in a freely available public database intended as a resource for research on the immune response to SARS-CoV-2. Samples came from the ongoing ImmuneRACE study (first 160 participants) plus 1,254 subjects from 6 global collaborators. The material from the prospective study consisted of cDNA or gDNA derived from T cells, B-cell-depleted T cells, or PBMCs. Overall study results and their limits: How much clinical and demographic metadata was included differed by source and by participant, and the metadata was provided uncurated.

The CDR3, cysteine through phenylalanine, is 15 amino acids long. CDR3 DNA is the only sequence kept; it has 45 bases, read in frame from the first base. Sequences MNHEY (CDR1) and SVGAGI (CDR2) are obtained from the germline V gene. The V end loses 4 bases and the J end loses 7 bases, and a stretch of 16 bases separates them. In its sample, this clone was seen once. Its antigen is still unknown. No per-base quality is available; no much larger clone lies one base away. Whole blood was collected in K2EDTA tubes by collaborating institutions according to the institutions' own protocols. For TCRbeta analysis, collaborators shipped samples as frozen whole blood, isolated PBMCs, or DNA extracted from either of those sample types. TCRbeta CDR3 regions were amplified from genomic DNA by means of the immunoSEQ Assay, a bias-controlled multiplex PCR. Per the authors' processing: Within the assay, amplification of reference gene primers was used to estimate how many nucleated cells each sample contained. Sequence reads were collapsed and filtered to measure the absolute abundance of every unique TCRbeta CDR3 rearrangement. For each sample, productive Simpson clonality was calculated as the square root of Simpson's diversity index over productive rearrangements. TCRdb's version of the immuneACCESS table is confined to in-frame rearrangements and falls short of the full clone set. An unresolved V gene accounts for under half of the shortfall where checked; the remainder is of unknown origin. V, J and clone size are taken as reported in that table, and D and trimming were inferred from the DNA itself. In all, the sample holds roughly 75,000 clones, and over 75% of those were seen once. The ten top clones hold 11% of the sample.

The chain is made from TRBV6-5 and TRBJ1-4; a tentative D call is TRBD1 (6 bases match). The TCR comes from a man aged 50 to 59 with acute or convalescent COVID-19. Sequencing input: peripheral blood. The CDR3 region has the sequence CASSSYREEGEKLFF. The DNA reads TGTGCCAGCAGTTCCTACAGGGAAGAAGGTGAAAAACTGTTTTTT.